This T cell receptor (beta chain) was sequenced for a study of cytomegalovirus exposure and HLA in healthy donors. Overall study: Membership in the Caucasian-associated ancestry cluster was found for 65% to 85% of a few hundred genotyped donors. Findings of the study overall: Most TCR sequences were seen very rarely across donors, but some public TCRs occurred in many.

PCR involved 60 Vbeta and 13 Jbeta primers. Generated by immunoSEQ multiplex PCR, the TCRdb table keeps only in-frame clones and is missing some. In the table there are about 130,000 clones, under 85% of which are singletons. Per germline, CDR1 SSHAT and CDR2 FNYEAQ (reference sequence). The CDR3 extends over 13 amino acids. As for this clone: The target antigen is unknown. A junction end diverges from the germline sequence, so it may reflect a read error.

This cohort consisted of healthy bone marrow donors. This sequence joins TRBV7-7 and TRBJ2-1, with no clear D. Material for sequencing was PBMCs. The clonotype originates from a boy between 10 and 17 years old in good health and CMV-seronegative. Here the CDR3 DNA reads TGTGCTAGCAGCACACAGCTCAGCAATGAGCAGTTCTTC. It codes for CASSTQLSNEQFF.